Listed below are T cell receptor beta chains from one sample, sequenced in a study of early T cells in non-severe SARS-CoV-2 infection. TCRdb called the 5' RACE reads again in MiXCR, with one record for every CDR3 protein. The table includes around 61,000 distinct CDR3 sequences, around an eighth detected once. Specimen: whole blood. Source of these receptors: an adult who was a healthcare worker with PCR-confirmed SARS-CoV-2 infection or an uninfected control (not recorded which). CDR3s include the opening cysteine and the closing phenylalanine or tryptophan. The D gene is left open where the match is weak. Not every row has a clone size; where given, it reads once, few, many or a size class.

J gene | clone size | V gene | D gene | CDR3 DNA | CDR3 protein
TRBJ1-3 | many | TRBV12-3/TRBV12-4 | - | TGTGCCAGCAGTTTCCAGCTTGACACCATATATTTT | CASSFQLDTIYF
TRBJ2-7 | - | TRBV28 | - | TGTGCCAGCAGCCTCACGGGTGAGCAGTACTTC | CASSLTGEQYF
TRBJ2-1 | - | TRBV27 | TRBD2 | TGTGCCACAGAGAAGGCTAGCGGGGCCTTTTACAATGAGCAGTTCTTC | CATEKASGAFYNEQFF
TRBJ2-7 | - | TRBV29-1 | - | TGCAGCGTTGCGACAGGACCCTACGAGCAGTACTTC | CSVATGPYEQYF
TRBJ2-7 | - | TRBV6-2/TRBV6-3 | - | TGTGCCAGCAGTTACTCGAGAGGAAGAAGGGGGGATGTCTACGAGCAGTACTTC | CASSYSRGRRGDVYEQYF
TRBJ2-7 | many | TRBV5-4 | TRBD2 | TGTGCCAGCAGCTTGTTTCTAGCGGGTGCCTACGAGCAGTACTTC | CASSLFLAGAYEQYF
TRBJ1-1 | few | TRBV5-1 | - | TGCGCCAGTAGCCGAGGGGGAGGCAACACTGAAGCTTTCTTT | CASSRGGGNTEAFF
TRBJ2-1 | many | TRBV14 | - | TGTGCCAGCAGCCAAGCTACAGGCGGCTCCTACAATGAGCAGTTCTTC | CASSQATGGSYNEQFF
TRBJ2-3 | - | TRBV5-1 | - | TGCGCCAGTACCCGGGGCGGGGATCTCACAGATACGCAGTATTTT | CASTRGGDLTDTQYF
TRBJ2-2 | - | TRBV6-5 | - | TGTGCCAGCAGCGCGAGGCGGGGCCGTGCCGGGGAGCTGTTTTTT | CASSARRGRAGELFF
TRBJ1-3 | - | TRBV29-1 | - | TGCAGCGTTTTTGTTGGAAACACCATATATTTT | CSVFVGNTIYF
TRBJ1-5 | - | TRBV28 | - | TGTGCCAGCAGTTTGCCCGGGGTAGGCACTAATCAGCCCCAGCATTTT | CASSLPGVGTNQPQHF
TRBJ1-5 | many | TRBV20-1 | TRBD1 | TGCAGAGCTAGGGACAGGGAACTGGGGGGCAATCAGCCCCAGCATTTT | CRARDRELGGNQPQHF
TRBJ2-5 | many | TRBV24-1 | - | TGTGCCACCAGTGGAGGAGAGACCCAGTACTTC | CATSGGETQYF
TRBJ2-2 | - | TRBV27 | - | TGTGCCAGCTTTCGTAACACCGGGGAGCTGTTTTTT | CASFRNTGELFF
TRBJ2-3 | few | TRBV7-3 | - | TGTGCCAGCAGTCCCCGGCAGGGTACCACAGATACGCAGTATTTT | CASSPRQGTTDTQYF
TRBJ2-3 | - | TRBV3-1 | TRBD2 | TGTGCCAGCAGCCACCCATGGACTAGCGGGGATGCTAGCACAGATACGCAGTATTTT | CASSHPWTSGDASTDTQYF
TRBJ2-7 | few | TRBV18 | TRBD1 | TGTGCCAGCTCACCACGACAGGGGGCCTACGAGCAGTACTTC | CASSPRQGAYEQYF
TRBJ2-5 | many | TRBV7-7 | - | TGTGCTAGCAGCCCCGCCTCCGCCCAAGAGACCCAGTACTTC | CASSPASAQETQYF
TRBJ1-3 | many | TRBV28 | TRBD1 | TGTGCCAGCAGCCTACAGGGGAAGCACACCATATATTTT | CASSLQGKHTIYF
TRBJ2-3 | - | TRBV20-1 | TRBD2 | TGCAGTGCTAGAGATGTGTCTAGCGGCATCGGCGATACGCAGTATTTT | CSARDVSSGIGDTQYF
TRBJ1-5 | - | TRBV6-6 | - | TGTGCCAGCAGAATTCGGACGGATTTGAGGCCCCAGCATTTT | CASRIRTDLRPQHF
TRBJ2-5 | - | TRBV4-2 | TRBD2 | TGTGCCAGCAGCCAAGGGCACGGGGGGATTGAGACCCAGTACTTC | CASSQGHGGIETQYF
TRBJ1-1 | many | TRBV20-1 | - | TGCAGTGCCTCATCTATTCACAGGGATTTGGCCACTGAAGCTTTCTTT | CSASSIHRDLATEAFF
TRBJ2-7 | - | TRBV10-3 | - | TGTGCCACCCGGACAGCCTCCCACGAGCAGTACTTC | CATRTASHEQYF
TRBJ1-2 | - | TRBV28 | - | TGTGCCAGCAGTTTGGGGATCGGAGAGGTTGGCTACACCTTC | CASSLGIGEVGYTF
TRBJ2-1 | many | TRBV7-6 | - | TGTGCCAGCAGCTTAGTGGCCTACAATGAGCAGTTCTTC | CASSLVAYNEQFF
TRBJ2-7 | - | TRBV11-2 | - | TGTGCCAGCAGCTCGGGGGAGGACGCTTCCTACGAGCAGTACTTC | CASSSGEDASYEQYF
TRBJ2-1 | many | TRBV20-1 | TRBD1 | TGCAGTGCTAGTGGGGCGGGACAGGGGACGACCAATGAGCAGTTCTTC | CSASGAGQGTTNEQFF
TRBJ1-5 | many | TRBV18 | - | TGTGCCAGCTCACCACCGAGGGTGAATCAGCCCCAGCATTTT | CASSPPRVNQPQHF
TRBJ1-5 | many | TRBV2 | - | TGTGCCAGCAGTGACCTGGCGGGTCAGCCCCAGCATTTT | CASSDLAGQPQHF
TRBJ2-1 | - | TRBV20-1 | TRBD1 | TGCAGTGCCACATCGACAGGGAACGGGTTCTATGAGCAGTTCTTC | CSATSTGNGFYEQFF
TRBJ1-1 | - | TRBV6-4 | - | TGTGCCAGCAGTTTGGACAGACAGAACACTGAAGCTTTCTTT | CASSLDRQNTEAFF
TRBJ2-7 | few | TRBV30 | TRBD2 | TGTGCCTGGAGCGCCGGGAGAACGGGAGGCGAGCAGTACTTC | CAWSAGRTGGEQYF
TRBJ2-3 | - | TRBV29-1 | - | TGCAGCGTTCAAGATGGGGCAGATACGCAGTATTTT | CSVQDGADTQYF
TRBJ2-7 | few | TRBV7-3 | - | TGTGCCAGCAGCTTGACTTCTACCCACGAGCAGTACTTC | CASSLTSTHEQYF
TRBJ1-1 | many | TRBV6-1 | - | TGTGCCAGCAGTGCGTTGCGGGGAAATGAAGCTTTCTTT | CASSALRGNEAFF
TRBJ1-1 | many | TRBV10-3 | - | TGTGCCATCAGTGAGGGACCCCCTGAAGCTTTCTTT | CAISEGPPEAFF
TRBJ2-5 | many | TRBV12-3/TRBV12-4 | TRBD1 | TGTGCCAGCAGTTTTGAGGGGGCAAAACAAGAGACCCAGTACTTC | CASSFEGAKQETQYF
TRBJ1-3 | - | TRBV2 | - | TGTGCCACCAAACCCTCCGGGCCGCGAACGGGAAACACCATATATTTT | CATKPSGPRTGNTIYF
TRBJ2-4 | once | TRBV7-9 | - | TGTGCCAGTTTCGTTCCAGTGGATCCTCTAGCCAAAAACATTCAGTACTTC | CASFVPVDPLAKNIQYF
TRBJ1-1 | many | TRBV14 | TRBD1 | TGTGCCAGCAGCCATGGACAGGGGGCGTACACTGAAGCTTTCTTT | CASSHGQGAYTEAFF